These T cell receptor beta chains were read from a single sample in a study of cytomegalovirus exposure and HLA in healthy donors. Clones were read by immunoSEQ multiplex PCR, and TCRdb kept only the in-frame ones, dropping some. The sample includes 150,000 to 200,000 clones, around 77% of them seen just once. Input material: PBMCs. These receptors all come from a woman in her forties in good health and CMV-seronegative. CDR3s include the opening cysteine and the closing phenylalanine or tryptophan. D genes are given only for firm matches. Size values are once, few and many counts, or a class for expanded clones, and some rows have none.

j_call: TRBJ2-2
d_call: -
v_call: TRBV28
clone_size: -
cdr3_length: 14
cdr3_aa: CASSQKLYTGELFF
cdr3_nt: TGTGCCAGCAGCCAAAAACTGTACACCGGGGAGCTGTTTTTT

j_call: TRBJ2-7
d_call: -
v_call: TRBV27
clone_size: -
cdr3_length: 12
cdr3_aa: CASGLKDYEQYF
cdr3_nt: TGTGCCAGCGGACTAAAAGACTACGAGCAGTACTTC

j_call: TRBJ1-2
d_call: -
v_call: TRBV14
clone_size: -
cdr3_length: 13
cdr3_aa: CASSRVRGGGYTF
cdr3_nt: TGTGCCAGCAGCCGAGTGAGGGGAGGTGGCTACACCTTC

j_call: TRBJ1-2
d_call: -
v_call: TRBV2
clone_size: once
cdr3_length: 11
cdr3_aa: CASKVTVDYTF
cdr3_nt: TGTGCCAGCAAAGTGACAGTCGACTACACCTTC

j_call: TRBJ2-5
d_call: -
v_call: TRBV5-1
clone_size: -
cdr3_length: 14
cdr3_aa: CASSFGALQETQYF
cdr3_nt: TGCGCCAGCAGCTTTGGTGCACTTCAAGAGACCCAGTACTTC

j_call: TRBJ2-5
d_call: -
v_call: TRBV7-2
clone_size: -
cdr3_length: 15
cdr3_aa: CASSPRLTVQETQYF
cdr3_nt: TGTGCCAGCAGCCCCAGATTGACAGTCCAAGAGACCCAGTACTTC

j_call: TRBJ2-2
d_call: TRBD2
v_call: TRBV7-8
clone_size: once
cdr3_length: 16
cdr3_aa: CASSPRHSGRGGELFF
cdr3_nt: TGTGCCAGCAGCCCACGGCATAGCGGGAGAGGCGGGGAGCTGTTTTTT

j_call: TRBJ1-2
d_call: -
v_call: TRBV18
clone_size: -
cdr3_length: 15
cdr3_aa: CASSPRTRTEYGYTF
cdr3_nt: TGTGCCAGCTCACCCCGGACTAGGACAGAGTATGGCTACACCTTC

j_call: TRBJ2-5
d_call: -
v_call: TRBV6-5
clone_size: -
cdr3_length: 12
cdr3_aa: CASSRAGETQYF
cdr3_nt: TGTGCCAGCAGCAGGGCGGGGGAGACCCAGTACTTC

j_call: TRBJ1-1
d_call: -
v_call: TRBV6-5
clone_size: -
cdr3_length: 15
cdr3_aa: CASISLQRESSEAFF
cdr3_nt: TGTGCCAGCATCTCGCTCCAAAGAGAAAGTTCTGAAGCTTTCTTT

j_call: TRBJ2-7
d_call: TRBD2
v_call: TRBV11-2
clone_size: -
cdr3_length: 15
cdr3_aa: CASSLDSGRAHEQYF
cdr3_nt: TGTGCCAGCAGCTTAGATAGCGGGAGGGCCCACGAGCAGTACTTC

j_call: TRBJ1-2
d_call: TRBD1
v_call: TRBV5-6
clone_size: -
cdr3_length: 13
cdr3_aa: CASSSDRGLGYTF
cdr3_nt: TGTGCCAGCAGCTCCGACAGGGGGCTCGGCTACACCTTC

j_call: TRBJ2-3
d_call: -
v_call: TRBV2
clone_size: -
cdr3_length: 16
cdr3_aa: CASSEARSGTLDTQYF
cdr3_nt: TGTGCCAGCAGTGAAGCGCGTAGCGGTACGCTGGATACGCAGTATTTT

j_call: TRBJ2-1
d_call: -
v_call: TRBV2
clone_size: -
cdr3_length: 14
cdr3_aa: CASKAGYNNNEQFF
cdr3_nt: TGTGCCAGCAAAGCGGGCTACAATAACAATGAGCAGTTCTTC

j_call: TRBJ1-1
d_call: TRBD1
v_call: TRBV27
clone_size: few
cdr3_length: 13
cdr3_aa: CASTPLGGQGAFF
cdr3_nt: TGTGCCAGCACCCCTCTGGGGGGACAGGGAGCTTTCTTT

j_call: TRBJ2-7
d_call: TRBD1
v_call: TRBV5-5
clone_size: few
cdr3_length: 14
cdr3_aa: CASSPGTGGFEQYF
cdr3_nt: TGTGCCAGCAGCCCCGGGACAGGGGGCTTCGAGCAGTACTTC

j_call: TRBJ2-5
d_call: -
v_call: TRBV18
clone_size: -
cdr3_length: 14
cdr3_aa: CASSPQETGETQYF
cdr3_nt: TGTGCCAGCTCACCACAGGAGACGGGGGAGACCCAGTACTTC

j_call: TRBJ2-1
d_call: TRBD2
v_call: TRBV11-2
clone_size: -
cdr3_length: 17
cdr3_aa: CASSRGLAGASGNEQFF
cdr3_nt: TGTGCCAGCAGCAGAGGACTAGCGGGAGCATCGGGCAATGAGCAGTTCTTC

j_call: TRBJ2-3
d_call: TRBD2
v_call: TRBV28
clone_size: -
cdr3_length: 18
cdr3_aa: CASSLTSSGRGTTDTQYF
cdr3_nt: TGTGCCAGCAGTCTTACCTCTAGCGGGAGGGGTACGACAGATACGCAGTATTTT

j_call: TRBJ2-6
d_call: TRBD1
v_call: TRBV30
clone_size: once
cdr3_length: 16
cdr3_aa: CAWSRGRTSGANVLTF
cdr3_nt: TGTGCCTGGAGCAGGGGGCGTACTTCTGGGGCCAACGTCCTGACTTTC

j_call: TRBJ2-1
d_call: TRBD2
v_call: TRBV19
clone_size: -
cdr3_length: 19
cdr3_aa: CASSIGLAGSSPLRGEQFF
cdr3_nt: TGTGCCAGTAGTATCGGGCTAGCGGGAAGTAGTCCTCTGCGGGGTGAGCAGTTCTTC

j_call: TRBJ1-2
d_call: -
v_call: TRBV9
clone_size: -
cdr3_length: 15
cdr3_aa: CASSVDISADYGYTF
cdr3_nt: TGTGCCAGCAGCGTAGATATATCAGCGGACTATGGCTACACCTTC

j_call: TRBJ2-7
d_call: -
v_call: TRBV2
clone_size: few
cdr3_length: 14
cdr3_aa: CASSEGSQPYEQYF
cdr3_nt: TGTGCCAGCAGTGAAGGAAGCCAACCCTACGAGCAGTACTTC

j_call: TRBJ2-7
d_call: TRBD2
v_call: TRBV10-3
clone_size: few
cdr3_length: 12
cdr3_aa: CAISGTSYEQYF
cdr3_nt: TGTGCCATCAGTGGGACTAGCTACGAGCAGTACTTC

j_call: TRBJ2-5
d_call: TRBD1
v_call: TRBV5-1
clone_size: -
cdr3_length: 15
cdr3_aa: CASSRRTGVEETQYF
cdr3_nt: TGCGCCAGCAGCCGTAGGACAGGGGTTGAAGAGACCCAGTACTTC

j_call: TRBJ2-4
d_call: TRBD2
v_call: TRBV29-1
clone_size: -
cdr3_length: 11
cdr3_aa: CSGGGKNIQYF
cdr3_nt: TGCAGCGGGGGGGGCAAAAACATTCAGTACTTC

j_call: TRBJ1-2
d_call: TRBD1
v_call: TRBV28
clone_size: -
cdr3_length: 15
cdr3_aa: CASSPTGQGAYGYTF
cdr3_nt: TGTGCCAGCAGTCCGACGGGACAGGGGGCCTATGGCTACACCTTC

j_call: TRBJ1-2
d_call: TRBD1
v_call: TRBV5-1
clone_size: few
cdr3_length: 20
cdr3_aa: CASRDIAPNRGTISHYGYTF
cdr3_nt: TGCGCCAGCAGAGATATTGCCCCCAACAGGGGGACCATCTCGCACTATGGCTACACCTTC